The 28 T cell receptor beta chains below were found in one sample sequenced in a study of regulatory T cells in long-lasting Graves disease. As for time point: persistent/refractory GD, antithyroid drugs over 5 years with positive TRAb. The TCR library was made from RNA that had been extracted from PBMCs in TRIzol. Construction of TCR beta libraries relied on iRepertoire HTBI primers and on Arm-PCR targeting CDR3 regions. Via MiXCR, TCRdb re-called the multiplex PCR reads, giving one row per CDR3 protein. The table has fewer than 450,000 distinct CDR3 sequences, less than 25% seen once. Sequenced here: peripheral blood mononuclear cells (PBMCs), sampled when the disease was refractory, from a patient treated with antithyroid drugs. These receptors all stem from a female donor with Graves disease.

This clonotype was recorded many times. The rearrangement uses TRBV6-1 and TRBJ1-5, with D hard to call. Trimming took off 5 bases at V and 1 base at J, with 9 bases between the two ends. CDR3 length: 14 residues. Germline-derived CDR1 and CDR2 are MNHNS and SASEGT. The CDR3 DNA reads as TGTGCCAGCAGTCCCAGTATAAGCAATCAGCCCCAGCATTTT. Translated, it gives CASSPSISNQPQHF.

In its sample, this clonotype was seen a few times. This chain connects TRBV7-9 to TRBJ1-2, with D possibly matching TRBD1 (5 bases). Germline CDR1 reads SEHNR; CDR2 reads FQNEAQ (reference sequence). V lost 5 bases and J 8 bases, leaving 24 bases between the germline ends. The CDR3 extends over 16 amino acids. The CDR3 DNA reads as TGTGCCAGCAGCCCTCTTTTGGGGACCCTAATCGGCGGCTACACCTTC. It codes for CASSPLLGTLIGGYTF.

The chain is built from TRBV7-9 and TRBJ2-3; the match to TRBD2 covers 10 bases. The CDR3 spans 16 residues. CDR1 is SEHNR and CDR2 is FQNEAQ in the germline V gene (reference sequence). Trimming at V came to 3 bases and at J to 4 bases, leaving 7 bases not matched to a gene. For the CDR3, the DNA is TGTGCCAGCAGCTTGGGCTCTAGCGGGAGAGCAGATACGCAGTATTTT. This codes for CASSLGSSGRADTQYF.

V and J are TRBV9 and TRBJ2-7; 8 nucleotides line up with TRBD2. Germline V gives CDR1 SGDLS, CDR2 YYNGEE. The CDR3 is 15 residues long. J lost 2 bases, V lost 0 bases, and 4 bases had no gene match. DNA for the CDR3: TGTGCCAGCAGCGTAGGGGTAGCGGGGACCTACGAGCAGTACTTC. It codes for CASSVGVAGTYEQYF.

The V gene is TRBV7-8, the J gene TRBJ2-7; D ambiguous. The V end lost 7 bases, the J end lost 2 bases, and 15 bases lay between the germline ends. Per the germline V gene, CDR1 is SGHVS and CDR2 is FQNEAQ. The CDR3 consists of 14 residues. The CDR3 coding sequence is TGTGCCAGCACACCAGCACGGCAGACCTACGAGCAGTACTTC. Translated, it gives CASTPARQTYEQYF.

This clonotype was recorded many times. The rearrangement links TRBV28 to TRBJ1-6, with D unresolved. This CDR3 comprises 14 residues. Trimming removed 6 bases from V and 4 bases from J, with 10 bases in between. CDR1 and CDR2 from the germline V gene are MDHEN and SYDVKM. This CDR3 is CASSPPGYNSPLHF. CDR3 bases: TGTGCCAGCAGCCCCCCGGGGTATAATTCACCCCTCCACTTT.

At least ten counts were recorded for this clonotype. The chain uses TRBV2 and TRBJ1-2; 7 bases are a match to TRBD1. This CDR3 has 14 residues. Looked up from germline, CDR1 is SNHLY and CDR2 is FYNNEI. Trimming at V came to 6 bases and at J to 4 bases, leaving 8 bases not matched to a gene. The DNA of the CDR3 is TGTGCCAGCAGCCTCCAGGGGGGCAGCTATGGCTACACCTTC. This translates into CASSLQGGSYGYTF.

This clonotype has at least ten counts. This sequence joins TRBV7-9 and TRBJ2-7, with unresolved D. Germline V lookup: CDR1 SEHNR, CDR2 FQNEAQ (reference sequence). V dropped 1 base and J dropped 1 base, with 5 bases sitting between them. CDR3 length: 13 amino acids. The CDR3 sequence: CASSLEWSYEQYF. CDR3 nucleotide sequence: TGTGCCAGCAGCTTAGAGTGGTCCTACGAGCAGTACTTC.

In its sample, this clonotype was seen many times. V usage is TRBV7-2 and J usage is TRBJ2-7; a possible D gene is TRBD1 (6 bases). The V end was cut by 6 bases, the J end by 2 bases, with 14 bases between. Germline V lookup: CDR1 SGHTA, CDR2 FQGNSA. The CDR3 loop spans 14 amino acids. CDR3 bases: TGTGCCAGCAGTTCCTGGGACATCCCCTACGAGCAGTACTTC. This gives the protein CASSSWDIPYEQYF.

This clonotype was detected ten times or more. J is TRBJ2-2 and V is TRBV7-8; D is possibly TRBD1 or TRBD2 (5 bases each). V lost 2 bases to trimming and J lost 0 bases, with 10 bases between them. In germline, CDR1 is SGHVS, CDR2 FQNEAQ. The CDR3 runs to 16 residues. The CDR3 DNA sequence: TGTGCCAGCAGCTTATTTGGGGGTCCGAACACCGGGGAGCTGTTTTTT. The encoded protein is CASSLFGGPNTGELFF.

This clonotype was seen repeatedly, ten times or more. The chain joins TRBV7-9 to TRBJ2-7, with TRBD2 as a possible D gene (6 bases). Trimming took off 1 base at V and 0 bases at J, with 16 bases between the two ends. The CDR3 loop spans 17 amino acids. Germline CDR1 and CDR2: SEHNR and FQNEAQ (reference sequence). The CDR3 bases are TGTGCCAGCAGCTTAGTACCCCCACCGGAGGGCTCCTACGAGCAGTACTTC. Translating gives CASSLVPPPEGSYEQYF.

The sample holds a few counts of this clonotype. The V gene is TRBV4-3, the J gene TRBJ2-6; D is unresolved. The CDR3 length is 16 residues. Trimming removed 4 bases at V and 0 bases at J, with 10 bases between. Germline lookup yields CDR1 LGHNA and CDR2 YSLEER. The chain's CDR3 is CASSPPVGSGANVLTF. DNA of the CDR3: TGCGCCAGCAGCCCACCCGTGGGCTCTGGGGCCAACGTCCTGACTTTC.

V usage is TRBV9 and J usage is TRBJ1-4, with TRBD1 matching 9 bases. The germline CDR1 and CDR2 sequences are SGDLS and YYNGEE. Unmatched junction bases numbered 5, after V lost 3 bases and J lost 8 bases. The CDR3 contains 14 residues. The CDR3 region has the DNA TGTGCCAGCAGCGAACAGGGGGCCTACGAAAAACTGTTTTTT. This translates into CASSEQGAYEKLFF. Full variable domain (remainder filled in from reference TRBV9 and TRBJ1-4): DSGVTQTPKHLITATGQRVTLRCSPRSGDLSVYWYQQSLDQGLQFLIQYYNGEERAKGNILERFSAQQFPDLHSELNLSSLELGDSALYFCASSEQGAYEKLFFGSGTQLSVL.

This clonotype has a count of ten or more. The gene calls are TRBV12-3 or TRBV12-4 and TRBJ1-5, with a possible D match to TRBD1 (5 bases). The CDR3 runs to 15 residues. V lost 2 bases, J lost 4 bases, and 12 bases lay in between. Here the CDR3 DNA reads TGTGCCAGCAGTTTACGCAGGGAGGGAAATCAGCCCCAGCATTTT. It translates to CASSLRREGNQPQHF.

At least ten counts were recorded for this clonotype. In DNA, the CDR3 is TGTGCCAGCTCCGAAGGGGACAGGGGGCTTTGGAGCAATCAGCCCCAGCATTTT. Its protein is CASSEGDRGLWSNQPQHF. The chain combines TRBV7-2 with TRBJ1-5; 12 bases are a match to TRBD1. Germline CDR1 is SGHTA and CDR2 is FQGNSA. The CDR3 sequence is 18 residues long. V gave up 8 bases and J gave up 1 base; unmatched junction bases: 12.

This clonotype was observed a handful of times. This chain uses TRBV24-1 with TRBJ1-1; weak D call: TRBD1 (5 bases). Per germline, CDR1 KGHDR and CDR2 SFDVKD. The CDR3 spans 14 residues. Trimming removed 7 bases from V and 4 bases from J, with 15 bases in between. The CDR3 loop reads CATSPTQGPTEAFF. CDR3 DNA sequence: TGTGCCACCAGCCCGACCCAGGGTCCCACTGAAGCTTTCTTT.

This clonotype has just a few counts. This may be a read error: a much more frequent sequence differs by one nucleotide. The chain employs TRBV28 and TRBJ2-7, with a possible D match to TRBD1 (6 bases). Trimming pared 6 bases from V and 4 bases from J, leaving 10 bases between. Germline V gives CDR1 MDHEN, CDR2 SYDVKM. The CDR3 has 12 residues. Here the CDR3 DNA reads TGTGCCAGCAGGCCACAGGGATACGAGCAGTACTTC. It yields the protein CASRPQGYEQYF.

CDR3 in amino acids: CAWSPTATNEKLFF. DNA of the CDR3: TGTGCCTGGAGCCCAACGGCAACTAATGAAAAACTGTTTTTT. V gene TRBV30 combines with J gene TRBJ1-4, with D unclear. Looked up from germline, CDR1 is GTSNPN and CDR2 is SVGIG (reference sequence). Trimming shortened V by 3 bases and J by 0 bases, and 8 bases separated the two germline ends. The CDR3 is 14 residues long. Full variable domain (outside the CDR3, taken from reference TRBV30 and TRBJ1-4): SQTIHQWPATLVQPVGSPLSLECTVEGTSNPNLYWYRQAAGRGLQLLFYSVGIGQISSEVPQNLSASRPQDRQFILSSKKLLLSDSGFYLCAWSPTATNEKLFFGSGTQLSVL.

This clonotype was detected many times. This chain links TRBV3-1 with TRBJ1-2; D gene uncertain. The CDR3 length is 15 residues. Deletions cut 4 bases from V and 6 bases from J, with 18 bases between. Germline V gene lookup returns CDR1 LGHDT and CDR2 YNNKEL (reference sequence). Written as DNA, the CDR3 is TGTGCCAGCAGCCCCATTTGGCAGACCTACCATGGCTACACCTTC. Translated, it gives CASSPIWQTYHGYTF.

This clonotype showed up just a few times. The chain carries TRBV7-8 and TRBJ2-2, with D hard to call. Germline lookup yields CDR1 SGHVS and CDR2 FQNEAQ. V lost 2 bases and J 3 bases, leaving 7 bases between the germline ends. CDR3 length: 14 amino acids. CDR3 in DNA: TGTGCCAGCAGCTTACTTCGCGACACCGGGGAGCTGTTTTTT. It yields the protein CASSLLRDTGELFF.

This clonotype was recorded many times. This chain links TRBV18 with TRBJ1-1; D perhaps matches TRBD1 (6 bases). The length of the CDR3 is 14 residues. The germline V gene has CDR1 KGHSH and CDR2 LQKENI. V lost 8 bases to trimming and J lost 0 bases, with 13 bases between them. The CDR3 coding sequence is TGTGCCAGCCGGACTACAGGGATGAACACTGAAGCTTTCTTT. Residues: CASRTTGMNTEAFF.

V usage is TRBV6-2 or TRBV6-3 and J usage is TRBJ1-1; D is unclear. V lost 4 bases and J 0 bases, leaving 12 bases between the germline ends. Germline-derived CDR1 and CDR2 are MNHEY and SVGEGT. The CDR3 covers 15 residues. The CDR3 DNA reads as TGTGCCAGCAGTTTCCCTCGGACCTTGAACACTGAAGCTTTCTTT. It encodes CASSFPRTLNTEAFF.

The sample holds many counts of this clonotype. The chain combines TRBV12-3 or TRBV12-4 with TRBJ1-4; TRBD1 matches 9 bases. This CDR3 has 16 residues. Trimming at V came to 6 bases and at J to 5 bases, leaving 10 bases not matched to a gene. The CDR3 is CASSRNRGRNNEKLFF. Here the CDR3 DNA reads TGTGCCAGCAGCCGCAACAGGGGGCGAAACAATGAAAAACTGTTTTTT.

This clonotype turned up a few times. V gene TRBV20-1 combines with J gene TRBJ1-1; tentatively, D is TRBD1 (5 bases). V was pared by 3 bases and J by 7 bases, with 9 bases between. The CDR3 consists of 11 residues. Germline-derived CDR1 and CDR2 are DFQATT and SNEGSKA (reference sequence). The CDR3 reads CSARRQGEAFF. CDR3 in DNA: TGCAGTGCTAGGCGGCAGGGTGAAGCTTTCTTT.

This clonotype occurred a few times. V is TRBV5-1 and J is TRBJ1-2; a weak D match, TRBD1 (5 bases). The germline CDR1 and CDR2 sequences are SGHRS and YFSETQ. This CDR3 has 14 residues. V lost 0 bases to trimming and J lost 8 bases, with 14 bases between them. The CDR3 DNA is TGCGCCAGCAGCTTGGCGGGGTCAGGGAACGGCTACACCTTC. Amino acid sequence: CASSLAGSGNGYTF.

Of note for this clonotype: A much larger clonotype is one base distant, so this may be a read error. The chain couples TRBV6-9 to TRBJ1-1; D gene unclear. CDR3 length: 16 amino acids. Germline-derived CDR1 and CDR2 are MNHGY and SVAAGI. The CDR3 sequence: CAGSSSLGGLRTEAFF. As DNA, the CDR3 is TGTGCCGGCAGTTCCTCACTTGGAGGGTTAAGGACTGAAGCTTTCTTT.

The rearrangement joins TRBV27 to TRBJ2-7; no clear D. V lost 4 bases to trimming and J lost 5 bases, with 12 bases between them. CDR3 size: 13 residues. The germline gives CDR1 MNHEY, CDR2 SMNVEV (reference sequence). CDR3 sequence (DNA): TGTGCCAGCAGTTCCCTCGGCGTGCACGAGCAGTACTTC. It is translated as CASSSLGVHEQYF.

The CDR3 bases are TGCAGTGCTTGGGGTGATCCCCTTCAAGAGACCCAGTACTTC. Translating gives CSAWGDPLQETQYF. V is TRBV20-1 and J is TRBJ2-5; D unclear. There are 14 residues in the CDR3. V lost 5 bases to trimming and J lost 2 bases, with 15 bases between them. Germline V lookup: CDR1 DFQATT, CDR2 SNEGSKA (reference sequence).